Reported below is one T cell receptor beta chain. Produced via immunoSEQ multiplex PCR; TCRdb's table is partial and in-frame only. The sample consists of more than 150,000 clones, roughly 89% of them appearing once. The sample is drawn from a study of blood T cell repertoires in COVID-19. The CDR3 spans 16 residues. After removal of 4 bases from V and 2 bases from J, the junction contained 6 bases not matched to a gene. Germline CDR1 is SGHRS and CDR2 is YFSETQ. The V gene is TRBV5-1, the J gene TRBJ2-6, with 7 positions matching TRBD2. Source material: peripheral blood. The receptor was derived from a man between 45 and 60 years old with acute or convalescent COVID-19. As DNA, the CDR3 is TGCGCCAGCAGCCGAGCGGGAAAACCTGGGGCCAACGTCCTGACTTTC. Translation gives CASSRAGKPGANVLTF.